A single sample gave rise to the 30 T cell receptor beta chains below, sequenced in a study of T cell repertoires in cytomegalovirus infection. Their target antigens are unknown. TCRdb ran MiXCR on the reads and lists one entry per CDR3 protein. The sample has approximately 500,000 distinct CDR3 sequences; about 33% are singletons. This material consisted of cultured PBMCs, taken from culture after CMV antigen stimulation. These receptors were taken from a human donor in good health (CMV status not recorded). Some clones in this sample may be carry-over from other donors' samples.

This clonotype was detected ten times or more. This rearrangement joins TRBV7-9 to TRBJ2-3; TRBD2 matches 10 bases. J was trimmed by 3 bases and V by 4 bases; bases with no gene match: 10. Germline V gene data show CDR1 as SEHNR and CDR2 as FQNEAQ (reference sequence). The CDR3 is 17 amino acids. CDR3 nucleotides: TGTGCCAGCAGCTCGCTGAGGACTAGCGGAAGAACAGATACGCAGTATTTT. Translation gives CASSSLRTSGRTDTQYF.

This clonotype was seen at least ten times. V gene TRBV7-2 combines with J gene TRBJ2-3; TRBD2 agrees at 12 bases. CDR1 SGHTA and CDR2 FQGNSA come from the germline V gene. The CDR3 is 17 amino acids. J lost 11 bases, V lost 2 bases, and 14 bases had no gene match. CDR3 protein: CASSLLTLAGGPSMQYF. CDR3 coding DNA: TGTGCCAGCAGCTTACTGACCCTAGCGGGAGGGCCTAGTATGCAGTATTTT.

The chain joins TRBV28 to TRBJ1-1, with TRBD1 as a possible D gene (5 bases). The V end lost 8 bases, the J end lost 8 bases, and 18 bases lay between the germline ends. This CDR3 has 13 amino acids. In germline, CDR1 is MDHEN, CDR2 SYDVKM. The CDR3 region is CASYFLPSGEAFF. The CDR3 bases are TGTGCCAGCTACTTCTTACCATCAGGGGAAGCTTTCTTT.

The CDR3 nucleotides are TGTGCTAGCCAGCCGACAGGGAATGAGCAGTTCTTC. Translating gives CASQPTGNEQFF. V gene TRBV19 combines with J gene TRBJ2-1; 7 nucleotides line up with TRBD1. The CDR3 covers 12 residues. Germline assignment: CDR1 LNHDA and CDR2 SQIVND (reference sequence).

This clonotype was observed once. CDR3 DNA: TGTGCCAGCAGGTTCTCTCAGGGGACTGGAAACACCATATATTTT. It encodes CASRFSQGTGNTIYF. V is TRBV6-6 and J is TRBJ1-3, with a possible D match to TRBD1 (6 bases). This CDR3 spans 15 amino acids. Per the germline V gene, CDR1 is MNHNY and CDR2 is SVGAGI (reference sequence). V lost 6 bases and J lost 2, with 14 bases in between.

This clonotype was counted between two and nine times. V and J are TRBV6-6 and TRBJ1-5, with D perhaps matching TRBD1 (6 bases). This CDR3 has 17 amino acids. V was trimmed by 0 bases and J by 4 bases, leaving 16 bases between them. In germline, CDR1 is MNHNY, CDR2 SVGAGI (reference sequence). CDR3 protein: CASSYSDPGQTNQPQHF. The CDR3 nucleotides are TGTGCCAGCAGTTACTCAGACCCCGGACAGACGAATCAGCCCCAGCATTTT.

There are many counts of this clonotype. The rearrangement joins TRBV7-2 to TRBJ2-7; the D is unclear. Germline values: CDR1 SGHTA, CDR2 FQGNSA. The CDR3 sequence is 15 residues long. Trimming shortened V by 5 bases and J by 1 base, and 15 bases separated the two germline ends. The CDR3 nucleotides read TGTGCCAGCAGCGTAGACAATACTCCGTCCTACGAGCAGTACTTC. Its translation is CASSVDNTPSYEQYF.

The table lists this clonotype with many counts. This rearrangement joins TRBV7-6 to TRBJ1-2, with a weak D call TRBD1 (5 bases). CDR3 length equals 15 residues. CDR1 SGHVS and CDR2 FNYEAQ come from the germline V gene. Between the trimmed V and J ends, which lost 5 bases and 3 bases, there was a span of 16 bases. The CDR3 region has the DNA TGTGCCAGCAGCCGCGGGGGAGGCATGGACTATGGCTACACCTTC. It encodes CASSRGGGMDYGYTF.

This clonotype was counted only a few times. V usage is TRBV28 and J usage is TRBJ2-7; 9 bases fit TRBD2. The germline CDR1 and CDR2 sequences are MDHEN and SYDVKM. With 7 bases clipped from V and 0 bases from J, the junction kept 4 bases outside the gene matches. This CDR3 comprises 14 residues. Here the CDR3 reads CASISGSSSYEQYF. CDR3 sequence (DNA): TGTGCCAGCATTAGCGGGAGTTCCTCCTACGAGCAGTACTTC.

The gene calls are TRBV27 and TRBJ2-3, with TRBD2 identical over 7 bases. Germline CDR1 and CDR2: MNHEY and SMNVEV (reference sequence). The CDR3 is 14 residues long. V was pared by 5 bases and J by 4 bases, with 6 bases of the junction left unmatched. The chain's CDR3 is CASSDYTSADTQYF. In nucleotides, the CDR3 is TGTGCCAGCAGTGACTATACTAGCGCAGATACGCAGTATTTT.

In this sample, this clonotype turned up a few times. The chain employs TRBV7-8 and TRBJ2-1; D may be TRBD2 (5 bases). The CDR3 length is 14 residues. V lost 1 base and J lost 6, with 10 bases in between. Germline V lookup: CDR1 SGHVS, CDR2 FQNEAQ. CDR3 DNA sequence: TGTGCCAGCAGCTTAGGGCGGGCCCCCAATGAGCAGTTCTTC. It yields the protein CASSLGRAPNEQFF.

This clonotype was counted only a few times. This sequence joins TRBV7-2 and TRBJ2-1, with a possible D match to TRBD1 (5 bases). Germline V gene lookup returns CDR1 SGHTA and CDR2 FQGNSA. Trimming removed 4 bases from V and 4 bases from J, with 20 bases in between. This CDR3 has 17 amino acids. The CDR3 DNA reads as TGTGCCAGCAGCTCTGGGGCCGGACATCCTCTTTACAATGAGCAGTTCTTC. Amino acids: CASSSGAGHPLYNEQFF.

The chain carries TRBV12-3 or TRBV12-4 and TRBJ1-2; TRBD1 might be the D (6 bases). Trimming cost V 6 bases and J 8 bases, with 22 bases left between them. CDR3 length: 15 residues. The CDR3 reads CASSLTLQGSWGYTF. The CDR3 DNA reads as TGTGCCAGCAGCCTCACTTTACAGGGTTCGTGGGGCTACACCTTC.

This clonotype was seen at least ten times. This chain's CDR3 is CASSLLAASGKTQYF. DNA for the CDR3: TGTGCCAGCAGCTTACTAGCGGCCTCAGGGAAGACCCAGTACTTC. The chain uses TRBV7-2 and TRBJ2-5; 7 nucleotides agree with TRBD2. The CDR3 consists of 15 residues. Germline lookup yields CDR1 SGHTA and CDR2 FQGNSA. Unmatched junction bases numbered 9, after V lost 2 bases and J lost 6 bases.

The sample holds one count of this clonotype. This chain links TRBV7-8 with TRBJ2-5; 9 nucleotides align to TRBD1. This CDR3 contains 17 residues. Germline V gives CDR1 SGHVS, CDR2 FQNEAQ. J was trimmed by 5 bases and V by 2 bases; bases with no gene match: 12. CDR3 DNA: TGTGCCAGCAGCTTATATTTAAGGACAGGGGCCGCCGAGACCCAGTACTTC. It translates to CASSLYLRTGAAETQYF.

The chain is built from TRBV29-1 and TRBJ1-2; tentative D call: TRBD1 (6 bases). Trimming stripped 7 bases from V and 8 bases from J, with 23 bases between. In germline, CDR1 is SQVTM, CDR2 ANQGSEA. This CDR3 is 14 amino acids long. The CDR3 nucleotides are TGCAGCGCCCAGGCGGGCCAGGGGTGGGGCGGCTACACCTTC. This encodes CSAQAGQGWGGYTF.

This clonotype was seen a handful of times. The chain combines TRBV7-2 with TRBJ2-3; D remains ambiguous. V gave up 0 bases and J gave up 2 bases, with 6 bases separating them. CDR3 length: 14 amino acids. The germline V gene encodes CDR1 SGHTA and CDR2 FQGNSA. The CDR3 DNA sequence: TGTGCCAGCAGCTTAGCCTGGATCACAGATACGCAGTATTTT. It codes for CASSLAWITDTQYF.

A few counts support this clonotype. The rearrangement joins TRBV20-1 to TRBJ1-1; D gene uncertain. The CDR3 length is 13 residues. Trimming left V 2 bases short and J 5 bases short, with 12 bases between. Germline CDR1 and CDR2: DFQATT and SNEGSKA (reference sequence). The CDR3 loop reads CSARNYLGTEAFF. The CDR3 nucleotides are TGCAGTGCTAGAAACTACCTGGGGACTGAAGCTTTCTTT.

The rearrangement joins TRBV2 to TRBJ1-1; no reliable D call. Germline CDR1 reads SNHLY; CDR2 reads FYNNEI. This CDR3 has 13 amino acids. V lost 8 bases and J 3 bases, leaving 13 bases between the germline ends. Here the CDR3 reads CASVEVRDTEAFF. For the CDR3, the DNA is TGTGCCAGCGTCGAGGTGAGAGACACTGAAGCTTTCTTT. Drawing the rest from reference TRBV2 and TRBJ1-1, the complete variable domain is EPEVTQTPSHQVTQMGQEVILRCVPISNHLYFYWYRQILGQKVEFLVSFYNNEISEKSEIFDDQFSVERPDGSNFTLKIRSTKLEDSAMYFCASVEVRDTEAFFGQGTRLTVV.

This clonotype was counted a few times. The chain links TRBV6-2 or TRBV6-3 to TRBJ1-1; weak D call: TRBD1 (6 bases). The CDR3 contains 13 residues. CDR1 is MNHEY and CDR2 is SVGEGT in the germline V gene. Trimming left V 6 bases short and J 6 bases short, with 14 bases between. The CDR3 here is CASRSLGAAEAFF. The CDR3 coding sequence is TGTGCCAGCAGATCCCTGGGGGCGGCTGAAGCTTTCTTT.

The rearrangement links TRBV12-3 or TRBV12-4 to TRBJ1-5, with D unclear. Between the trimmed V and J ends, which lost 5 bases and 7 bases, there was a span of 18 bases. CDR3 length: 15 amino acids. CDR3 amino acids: CASSPSIGMRQPQHF. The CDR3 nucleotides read TGTGCCAGCAGTCCCTCGATTGGGATGAGGCAGCCCCAGCATTTT.

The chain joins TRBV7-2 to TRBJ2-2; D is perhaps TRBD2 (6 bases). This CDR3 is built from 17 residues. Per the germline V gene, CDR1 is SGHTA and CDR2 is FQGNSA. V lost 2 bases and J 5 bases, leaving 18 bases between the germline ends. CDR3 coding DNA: TGTGCCAGCAGCTTAAAGCCCAGGGCTAGCGCGACCGGGGAGCTGTTTTTT. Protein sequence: CASSLKPRASATGELFF.

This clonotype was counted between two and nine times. CDR3 coding DNA: TGTGCCACCAGTGATCCATTAGCGGCGAACACCGGGGAGCTGTTTTTT. This translates into CATSDPLAANTGELFF. The V and J genes are TRBV24-1 and TRBJ2-2, with D maybe TRBD2 (6 bases). Germline lookup yields CDR1 KGHDR and CDR2 SFDVKD. Trimming took off 3 bases at V and 0 bases at J, with 10 bases between the two ends. The length of the CDR3 is 16 residues.

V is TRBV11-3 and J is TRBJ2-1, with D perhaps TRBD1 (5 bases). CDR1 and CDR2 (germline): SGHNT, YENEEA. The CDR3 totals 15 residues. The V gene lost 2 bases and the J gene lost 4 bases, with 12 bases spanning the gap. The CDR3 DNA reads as TGTGCCAGCAGCTTATCAGGGCAGAAGTACAATGAGCAGTTCTTC. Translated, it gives CASSLSGQKYNEQFF. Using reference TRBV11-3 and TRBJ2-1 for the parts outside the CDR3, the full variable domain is EAGVVQSPRYKIIEKKQPVAFWCNPISGHNTLYWYLQNLGQGPELLIRYENEEAVDDSQLPKDRFSAERLKGVDSTLKIQPAELGDSAVYLCASSLSGQKYNEQFFGPGTRLTVL.

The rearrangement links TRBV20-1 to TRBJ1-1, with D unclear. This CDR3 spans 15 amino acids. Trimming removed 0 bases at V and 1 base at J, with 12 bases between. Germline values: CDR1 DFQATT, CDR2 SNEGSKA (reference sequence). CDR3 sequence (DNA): TGCAGTGCTAGAGATAACGGAGCAGCGAACACTGAAGCTTTCTTT. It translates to CSARDNGAANTEAFF.

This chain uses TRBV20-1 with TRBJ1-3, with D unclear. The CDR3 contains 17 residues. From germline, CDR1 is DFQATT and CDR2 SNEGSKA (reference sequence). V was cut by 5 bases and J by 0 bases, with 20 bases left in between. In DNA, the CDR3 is TGCAGTGCTGCCCAAGGCGGTTCGGGGATCTCTGGAAACACCATATATTTT. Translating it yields CSAAQGGSGISGNTIYF.

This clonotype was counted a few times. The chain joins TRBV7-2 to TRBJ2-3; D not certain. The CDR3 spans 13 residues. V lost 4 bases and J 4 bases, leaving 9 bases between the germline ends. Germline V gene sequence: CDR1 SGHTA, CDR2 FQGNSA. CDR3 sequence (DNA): TGTGCCAGCAGCTCCGACTGGGCAGATACGCAGTATTTT. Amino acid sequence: CASSSDWADTQYF.

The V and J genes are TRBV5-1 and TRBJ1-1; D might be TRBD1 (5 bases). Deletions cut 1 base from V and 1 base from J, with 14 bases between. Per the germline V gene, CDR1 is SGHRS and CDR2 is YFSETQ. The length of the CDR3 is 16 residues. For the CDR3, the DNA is TGCGCCAGCAGCTTGACTCCGACAGTAGAGAACACTGAAGCTTTCTTT. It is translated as CASSLTPTVENTEAFF.

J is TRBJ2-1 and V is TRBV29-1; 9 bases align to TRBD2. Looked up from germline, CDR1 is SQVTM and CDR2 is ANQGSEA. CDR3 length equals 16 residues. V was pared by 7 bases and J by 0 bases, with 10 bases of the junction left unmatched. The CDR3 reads CSGEAGGTPSYNEQFF. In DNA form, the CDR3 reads TGCAGCGGGGAAGCGGGAGGAACCCCCTCCTACAATGAGCAGTTCTTC.

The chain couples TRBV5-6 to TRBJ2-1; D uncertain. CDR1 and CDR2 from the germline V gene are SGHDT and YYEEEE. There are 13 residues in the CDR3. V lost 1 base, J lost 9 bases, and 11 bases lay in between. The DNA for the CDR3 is TGTGCCAGCAGCTTGAGGCCTTTTACTGAGCAGTTCTTC. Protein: CASSLRPFTEQFF.